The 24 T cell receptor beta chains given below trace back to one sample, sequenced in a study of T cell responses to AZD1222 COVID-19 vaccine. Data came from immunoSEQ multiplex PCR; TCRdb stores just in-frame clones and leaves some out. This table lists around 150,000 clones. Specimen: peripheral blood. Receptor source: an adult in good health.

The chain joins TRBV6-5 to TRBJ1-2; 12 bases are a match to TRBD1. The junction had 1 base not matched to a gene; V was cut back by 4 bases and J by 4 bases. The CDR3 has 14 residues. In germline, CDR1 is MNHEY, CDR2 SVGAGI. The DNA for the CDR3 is TGTGCCAGCAGTTTGGGACAGGGGGCCTATGGCTACACCTTC. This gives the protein CASSLGQGAYGYTF.

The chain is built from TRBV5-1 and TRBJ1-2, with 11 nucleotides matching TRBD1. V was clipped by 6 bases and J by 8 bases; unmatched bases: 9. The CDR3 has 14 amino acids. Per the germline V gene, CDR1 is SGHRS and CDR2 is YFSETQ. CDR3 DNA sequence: TGCGCCAGCACCGGACAGGGGGCGGAAAGAGGCTACACCTTC. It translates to CASTGQGAERGYTF.

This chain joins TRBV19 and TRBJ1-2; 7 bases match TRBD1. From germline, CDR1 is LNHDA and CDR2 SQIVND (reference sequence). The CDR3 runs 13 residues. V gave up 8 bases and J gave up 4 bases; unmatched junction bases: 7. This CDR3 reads CASRSGTAYGYTF. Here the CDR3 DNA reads TGTGCCAGTCGCTCGGGGACAGCCTATGGCTACACCTTC.

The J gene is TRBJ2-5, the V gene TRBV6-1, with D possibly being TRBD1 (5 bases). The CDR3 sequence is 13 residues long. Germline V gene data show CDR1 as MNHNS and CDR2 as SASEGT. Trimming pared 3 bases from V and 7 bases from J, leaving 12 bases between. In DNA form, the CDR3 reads TGTGCCAGCAGTGAGGTGGGCCAGGGGACCCAGTACTTC. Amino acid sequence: CASSEVGQGTQYF.

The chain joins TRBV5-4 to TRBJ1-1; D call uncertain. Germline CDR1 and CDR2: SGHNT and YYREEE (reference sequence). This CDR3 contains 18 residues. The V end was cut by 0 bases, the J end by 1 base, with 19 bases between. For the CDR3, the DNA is TGTGCCAGCAGCTTGGCCGTTGGGCCCTGGCGCGCGAACACTGAAGCTTTCTTT. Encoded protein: CASSLAVGPWRANTEAFF. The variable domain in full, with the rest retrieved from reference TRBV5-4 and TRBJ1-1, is ETGVTQSPTHLIKTRGQQVTLRCSSQSGHNTVSWYQQALGQGPQFIFQYYREEENGRGNFPPRFSGLQFPNYSSELNVNALELDDSALYLCASSLAVGPWRANTEAFFGQGTRLTVV.

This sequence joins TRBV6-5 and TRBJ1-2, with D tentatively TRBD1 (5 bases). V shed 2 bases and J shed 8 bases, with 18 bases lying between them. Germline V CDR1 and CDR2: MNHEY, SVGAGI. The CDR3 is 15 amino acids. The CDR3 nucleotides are TGTGCCAGCAGTTACGGACCGACAGCGCCGAGAGGCTACACCTTC. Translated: CASSYGPTAPRGYTF.

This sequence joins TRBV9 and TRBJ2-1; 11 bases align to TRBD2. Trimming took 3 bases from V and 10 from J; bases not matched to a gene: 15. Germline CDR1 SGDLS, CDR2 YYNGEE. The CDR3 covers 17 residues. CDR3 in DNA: TGTGCCAGCAGCGACCGGACTAGCGGGTTGGGCGATCGAGAGCAGTTCTTC. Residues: CASSDRTSGLGDREQFF.

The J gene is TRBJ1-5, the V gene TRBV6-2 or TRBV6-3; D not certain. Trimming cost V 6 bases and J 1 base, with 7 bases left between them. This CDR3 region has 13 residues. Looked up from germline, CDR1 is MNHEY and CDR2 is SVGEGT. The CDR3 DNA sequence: TGTGCCAGCAGCCAGGACAGCAATCAGCCCCAGCATTTT. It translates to CASSQDSNQPQHF.

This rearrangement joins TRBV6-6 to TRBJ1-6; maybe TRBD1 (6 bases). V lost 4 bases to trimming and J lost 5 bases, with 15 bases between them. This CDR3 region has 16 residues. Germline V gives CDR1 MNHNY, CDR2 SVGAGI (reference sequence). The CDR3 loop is CASSSRRDNNNSPLHF. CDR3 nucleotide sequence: TGTGCCAGCAGTTCCCGCCGGGACAACAATAATTCACCCCTCCACTTT.

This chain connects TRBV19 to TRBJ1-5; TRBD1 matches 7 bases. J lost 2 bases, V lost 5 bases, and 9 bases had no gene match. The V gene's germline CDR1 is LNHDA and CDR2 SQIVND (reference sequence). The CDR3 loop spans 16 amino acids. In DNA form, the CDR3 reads TGTGCCAGTAGTTGGCTGACAGGGAAGGGCAATCAGCCCCAGCATTTT. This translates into CASSWLTGKGNQPQHF.

CDR3 region: CASGQGRDEQFF. In nucleotides, the CDR3 is TGTGCCAGCGGACAGGGGAGGGATGAGCAGTTCTTC. This chain links TRBV10-3 with TRBJ2-1; the match to TRBD1 covers 9 bases. The CDR3 runs 12 residues. The junction had 6 bases not matched to a gene; V was cut back by 10 bases and J by 8 bases. Germline V gene data show CDR1 as ENHRY and CDR2 as SYGVKD.

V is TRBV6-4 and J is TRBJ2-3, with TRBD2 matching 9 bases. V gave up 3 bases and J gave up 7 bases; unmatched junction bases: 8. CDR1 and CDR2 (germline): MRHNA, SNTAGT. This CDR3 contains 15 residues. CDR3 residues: CASSEVAGGPYTQYF. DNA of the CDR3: TGTGCCAGCAGTGAAGTGGCGGGGGGGCCTTATACGCAGTATTTT.

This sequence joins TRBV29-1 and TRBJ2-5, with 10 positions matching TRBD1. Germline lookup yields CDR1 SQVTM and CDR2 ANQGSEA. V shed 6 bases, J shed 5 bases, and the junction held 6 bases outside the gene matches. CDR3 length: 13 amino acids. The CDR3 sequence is CSVDRGLGETQYF. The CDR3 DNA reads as TGCAGCGTAGACAGGGGGCTGGGGGAGACCCAGTACTTC.

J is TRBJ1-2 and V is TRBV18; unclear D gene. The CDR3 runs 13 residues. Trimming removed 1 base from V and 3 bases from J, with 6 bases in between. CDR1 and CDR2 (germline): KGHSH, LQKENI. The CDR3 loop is CASSPQGDYGYTF. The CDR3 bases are TGTGCCAGCTCACCACAGGGCGACTATGGCTACACCTTC. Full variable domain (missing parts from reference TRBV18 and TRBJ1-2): NAGVMQNPRHLVRRRGQEARLRCSPMKGHSHVYWYRQLPEEGLKFMVYLQKENIIDESGMPKERFSAEFPKEGPSILRIQQVVRGDSAAYFCASSPQGDYGYTFGSGTRLTVV.

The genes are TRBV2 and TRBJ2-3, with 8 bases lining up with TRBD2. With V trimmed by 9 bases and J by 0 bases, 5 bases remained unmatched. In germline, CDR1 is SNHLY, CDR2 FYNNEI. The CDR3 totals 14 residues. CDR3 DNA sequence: TGTGCCAGTGGCGGGGGGATCAGCACAGATACGCAGTATTTT. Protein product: CASGGGISTDTQYF. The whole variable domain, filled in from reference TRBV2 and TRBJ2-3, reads EPEVTQTPSHQVTQMGQEVILRCVPISNHLYFYWYRQILGQKVEFLVSFYNNEISEKSEIFDDQFSVERPDGSNFTLKIRSTKLEDSAMYFCASGGGISTDTQYFGPGTRLTVL.

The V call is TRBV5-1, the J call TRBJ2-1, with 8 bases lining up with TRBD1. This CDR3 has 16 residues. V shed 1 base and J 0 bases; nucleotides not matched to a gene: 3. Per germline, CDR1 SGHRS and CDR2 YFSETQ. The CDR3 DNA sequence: TGCGCCAGCAGCTTGTTGACAGGGGTCTCCTACAATGAGCAGTTCTTC. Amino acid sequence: CASSLLTGVSYNEQFF.

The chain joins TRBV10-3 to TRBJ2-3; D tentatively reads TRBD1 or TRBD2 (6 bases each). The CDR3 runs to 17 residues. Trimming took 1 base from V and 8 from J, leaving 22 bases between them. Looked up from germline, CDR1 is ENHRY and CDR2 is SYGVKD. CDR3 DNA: TGTGCCATCAGTGAGTGGGGCAGGGACACCGACGGGGGTACGCAGTATTTT. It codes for CAISEWGRDTDGGTQYF.

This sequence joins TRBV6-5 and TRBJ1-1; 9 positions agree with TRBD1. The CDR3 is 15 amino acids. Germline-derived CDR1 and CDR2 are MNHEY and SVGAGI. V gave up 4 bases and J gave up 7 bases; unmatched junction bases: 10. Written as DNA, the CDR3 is TGTGCCAGCAGTTCTCGACAGGGGGTTCTTAATGAAGCTTTCTTT. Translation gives CASSSRQGVLNEAFF.

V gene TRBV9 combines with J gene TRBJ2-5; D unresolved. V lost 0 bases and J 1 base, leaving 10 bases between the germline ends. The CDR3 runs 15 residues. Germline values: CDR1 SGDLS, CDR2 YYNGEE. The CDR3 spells CASSVAPQSQETQYF. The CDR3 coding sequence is TGTGCCAGCAGCGTAGCCCCGCAGAGCCAAGAGACCCAGTACTTC.

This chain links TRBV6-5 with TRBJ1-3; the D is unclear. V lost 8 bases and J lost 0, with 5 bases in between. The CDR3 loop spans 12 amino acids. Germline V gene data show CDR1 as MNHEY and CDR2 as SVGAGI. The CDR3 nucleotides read TGTGCCAGCGCACGCTCTGGAAACACCATATATTTT. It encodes CASARSGNTIYF.

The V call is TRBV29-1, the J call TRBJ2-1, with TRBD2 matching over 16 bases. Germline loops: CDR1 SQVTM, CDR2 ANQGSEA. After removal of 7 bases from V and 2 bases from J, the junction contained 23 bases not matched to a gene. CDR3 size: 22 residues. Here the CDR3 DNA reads TGCAGCGGCCAGGGACAGGCCGGAGGGACTAGCGGGGGGGCCATCACCTACAATGAGCAGTTCTTC. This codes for CSGQGQAGGTSGGAITYNEQFF.

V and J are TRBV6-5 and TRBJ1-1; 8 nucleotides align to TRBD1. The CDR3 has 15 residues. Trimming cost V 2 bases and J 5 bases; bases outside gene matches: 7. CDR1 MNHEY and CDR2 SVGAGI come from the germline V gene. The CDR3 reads CASSYPQGAPTEAFF. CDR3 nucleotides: TGTGCCAGCAGTTACCCCCAGGGGGCGCCGACTGAAGCTTTCTTT.

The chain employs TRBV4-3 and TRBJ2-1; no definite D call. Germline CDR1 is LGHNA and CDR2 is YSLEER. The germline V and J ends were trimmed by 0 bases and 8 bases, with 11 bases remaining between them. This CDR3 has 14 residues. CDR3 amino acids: CASSQDGLSHEQFF. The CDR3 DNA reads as TGCGCCAGCAGCCAAGATGGTCTGTCCCATGAGCAGTTCTTC.

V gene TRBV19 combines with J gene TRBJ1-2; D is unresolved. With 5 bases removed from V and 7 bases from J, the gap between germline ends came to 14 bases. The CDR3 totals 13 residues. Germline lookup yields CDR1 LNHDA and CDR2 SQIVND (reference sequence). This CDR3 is CASSETVRRGYTF. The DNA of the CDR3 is TGTGCCAGTAGTGAAACCGTCCGCCGTGGCTACACCTTC.